This entry lists 23 T cell receptor beta chains sequenced from one sample in a study of cytomegalovirus exposure and HLA in healthy donors. Primers: 60 Vbeta forward and 13 Jbeta reverse. Profiled with immunoSEQ multiplex PCR; TCRdb holds only in-frame clones, not every one. The table lists about 130,000 clones, about 82% of them singletons. Sequencing was performed on PBMCs. These receptors all stem from a man under 40 in good health.

The gene calls are TRBV30 and TRBJ1-5; 7 bases fit TRBD1. Germline trimming cut 5 bases from V and 9 bases from J; bases unmatched to any gene: 13. CDR1 and CDR2 from the germline V gene are GTSNPN and SVGIG (reference sequence). The CDR3 sequence is 14 residues long. CDR3 protein: CAWGTARFLWPQHF. The CDR3 region has the DNA TGTGCCTGGGGGACAGCGAGATTCCTTTGGCCCCAGCATTTT.

This clone was seen only a few times. The rearrangement uses TRBV7-9 and TRBJ1-1; a weak D match, TRBD1 (6 bases). The germline gives CDR1 SEHNR, CDR2 FQNEAQ (reference sequence). V was pared by 5 bases and J by 0 bases, with 13 bases between. The CDR3 totals 15 residues. Written as DNA, the CDR3 is TGTGCCAGCAGCCAAACGGGACACGTGAACACTGAAGCTTTCTTT. Encoded protein: CASSQTGHVNTEAFF.

The J gene is TRBJ2-7, the V gene TRBV5-4; 13 bases fit TRBD2. CDR1 is SGHNT, CDR2 YYREEE, per germline (reference sequence). After removal of 3 bases from V and 0 bases from J, the junction contained 9 bases not matched to a gene. CDR3 length equals 18 residues. The CDR3 loop reads CASSSPGTSGANSYEQYF. CDR3 DNA: TGTGCCAGCAGCTCGCCCGGGACTAGCGGGGCAAACTCCTACGAGCAGTACTTC.

In nucleotides, the CDR3 is TGTGCCAGCTCACCACCGGGACTAGCTTCTGGGGCCAACGTCCTGACTTTC. Amino acid sequence: CASSPPGLASGANVLTF. This rearrangement joins TRBV18 to TRBJ2-6, with TRBD2 matching 9 bases. J gave up 1 base and V 0 bases, and 1 base lay outside the gene matches. Germline-derived CDR1 and CDR2 are KGHSH and LQKENI. The CDR3 covers 17 residues. Together with reference TRBV18 and TRBJ2-6, the CDR3 gives the full variable domain: NAGVMQNPRHLVRRRGQEARLRCSPMKGHSHVYWYRQLPEEGLKFMVYLQKENIIDESGMPKERFSAEFPKEGPSILRIQQVVRGDSAAYFCASSPPGLASGANVLTFGAGSRLTVL.

The V gene is TRBV28, the J gene TRBJ2-5, with 11 bases lining up with TRBD2. Near its end, the DNA agrees better with TRBJ2-7, so the J call may be wrong. Germline lookup yields CDR1 MDHEN and CDR2 SYDVKM. The CDR3 runs to 16 residues. CDR3 residues: CASSLPSSGGSYEQYF. In DNA, the CDR3 is TGTGCCAGCAGTTTGCCCTCTAGCGGGGGGAGCTACGAGCAGTACTTC.

The chain employs TRBV15 and TRBJ2-7; D may be TRBD1 (5 bases). Trimming shortened V by 9 bases and J by 5 bases, and 14 bases separated the two germline ends. Germline V gene lookup returns CDR1 LNHNV and CDR2 YYDKDF (reference sequence). This CDR3 spans 12 amino acids. For the CDR3, the DNA is TGTGCCACTGGACAAGGTTCCCACGAGCAGTACTTC. Translated: CATGQGSHEQYF.

The chain uses TRBV27 and TRBJ2-2, with 10 bases matching TRBD2. Germline loops: CDR1 MNHEY, CDR2 SMNVEV (reference sequence). The CDR3 is 15 residues long. J was trimmed by 7 bases and V by 3 bases; bases with no gene match: 5. In DNA form, the CDR3 reads TGTGCCAGCAGTTTTTCTAGCGGGGGAGGCGGGGAGCTGTTTTTT. Encoded protein: CASSFSSGGGGELFF.

The table lists this clone with a few counts. J is TRBJ2-3 and V is TRBV2; 12 bases are shared with TRBD2. The CDR3 consists of 14 residues. The V gene end was trimmed by 9 bases and the J gene end by 6 bases; junction bases not matched to a gene: 7. Germline V gene data show CDR1 as SNHLY and CDR2 as FYNNEI. The CDR3 spells CARKLAGGYDTQYF. CDR3 DNA: TGTGCCAGGAAACTAGCGGGAGGATATGATACGCAGTATTTT.

This chain links TRBV7-9 with TRBJ2-7; 9 nucleotides agree with TRBD2. The CDR3 totals 15 residues. The germline V gene encodes CDR1 SEHNR and CDR2 FQNEAQ (reference sequence). V lost 5 bases, J lost 5 bases, and 10 bases stayed unmatched. As DNA, the CDR3 is TGTGCCAGCAGCGCAGCCCAGCGGGAGGCGGACGAGCAGTACTTC. This gives the protein CASSAAQREADEQYF. Based on the CDR3 plus reference TRBV7-9 and TRBJ2-7, the full variable domain is DTGVSQNPRHKITKRGQNVTFRCDPISEHNRLYWYRQTLGQGPEFLTYFQNEAQLEKSRLLSDRFSAERPKGSFSTLEIQRTEQGDSAMYLCASSAAQREADEQYFGPGTRLTVT.

The chain is built from TRBV29-1 and TRBJ2-7, with 8 nucleotides matching TRBD2. Germline V lookup: CDR1 SQVTM, CDR2 ANQGSEA. This CDR3 contains 13 residues. V shed 4 bases, J shed 4 bases, and the junction held 6 bases outside the gene matches. In nucleotides, the CDR3 is TGCAGCGTTGCGGCGGGAGGTACTTACGAGCAGTACTTC. Its protein is CSVAAGGTYEQYF.

The V gene is TRBV6-4, the J gene TRBJ2-1; D perhaps matches TRBD1 (7 bases). The germline gives CDR1 MRHNA, CDR2 SNTAGT. V dropped 5 bases and J dropped 6 bases, with 23 bases sitting between them. The CDR3 covers 17 residues. CDR3 nucleotides: TGTGCCAGCAGTTTGACCTCCGGGACAGCCGGGGGCAATGAGCAGTTCTTC. Protein product: CASSLTSGTAGGNEQFF.

V and J are TRBV4-1 and TRBJ2-1, with 8 bases matching TRBD2. CDR3 length equals 14 residues. Germline values: CDR1 MGHRA, CDR2 YSYEKL. V lost 5 bases, J lost 7 bases, and 7 bases stayed unmatched. The CDR3 bases are TGCGCCAGCAGCTCAGCGGGAGTGGGGAATGAGCAGTTCTTC. It encodes CASSSAGVGNEQFF.

This clone was detected only a few times. V and J are TRBV28 and TRBJ2-3; D possibly corresponds to TRBD2 (5 bases). This CDR3 has 14 amino acids. The germline V and J ends were trimmed by 6 bases and 6 bases, with 16 bases remaining between them. Germline assignment: CDR1 MDHEN and CDR2 SYDVKM. CDR3 DNA: TGTGCCAGCAGGTCTGCTAGCCGGTCCGATACGCAGTATTTT. This codes for CASRSASRSDTQYF. The variable domain in full, completed from reference TRBV28 and TRBJ2-3, reads DVKVTQSSRYLVKRTGEKVFLECVQDMDHENMFWYRQDPGLGLRLIYFSYDVKMKEKGDIPEGYSVSREKKERFSLILESASTNQTSMYLCASRSASRSDTQYFGPGTRLTVL.

The V gene is TRBV19, the J gene TRBJ2-1, with 8 nucleotides matching TRBD2. CDR3 length equals 14 residues. The germline CDR1 and CDR2 sequences are LNHDA and SQIVND (reference sequence). The J segment lost 3 bases and the V segment lost 7 bases, leaving 5 bases of the junction unmatched. The chain's CDR3 is CASNNGRVYNEQFF. DNA for the CDR3: TGTGCCAGTAATAACGGGAGGGTCTACAATGAGCAGTTCTTC.

J is TRBJ1-3 and V is TRBV6-1; a weak D match, TRBD1 (6 bases). CDR1 is MNHNS and CDR2 is SASEGT in the germline V gene. V lost 3 bases and J 2 bases, leaving 8 bases between the germline ends. This CDR3 contains 14 residues. CDR3 bases: TGTGCCAGCAGTGAGAACAGGGCTGGAAACACCATATATTTT. Its translation: CASSENRAGNTIYF.

V usage is TRBV4-3 and J usage is TRBJ2-7; 9 bases align to TRBD2. J gave up 4 bases and V 4 bases, and 8 bases lay outside the gene matches. CDR1 is LGHNA, CDR2 YSLEER, per germline. This CDR3 has 15 residues. CDR3 coding DNA: TGCGCCAGCAGCCCATCGACTAGCGGTTCATACGAGCAGTACTTC. Its translation is CASSPSTSGSYEQYF.

This rearrangement joins TRBV7-3 to TRBJ2-7; 10 bases are a match to TRBD2. The CDR3 spans 14 residues. V lost 7 bases to trimming and J lost 2 bases; unmatched junction nucleotides: 5. Germline CDR1 and CDR2: SGHTA and FQGTGA. CDR3 in amino acids: CASTPTSGTYEQYF. CDR3 DNA: TGTGCCAGCACCCCAACTAGCGGGACCTACGAGCAGTACTTC.

This clone was recorded once. The J gene is TRBJ1-1, the V gene TRBV6-5; tentatively, D is TRBD1 (5 bases). The germline gives CDR1 MNHEY, CDR2 SVGAGI. The CDR3 extends over 15 amino acids. With 0 bases removed from V and 1 base from J, the gap between germline ends came to 9 bases. CDR3 sequence (DNA): TGTGCCAGCAGTTACTCCCTCCAGGGGAACACTGAAGCTTTCTTT. It encodes CASSYSLQGNTEAFF.

V and J are TRBV5-6 and TRBJ2-1; D might be TRBD2 (6 bases). The CDR3 sequence is 13 residues long. Trimming removed 4 bases from V and 9 bases from J, with 14 bases in between. CDR1 and CDR2 from the germline V gene are SGHDT and YYEEEE. CDR3 sequence (DNA): TGTGCCAGCAGCGACGGGACTCCTTTTGAGCAGTTCTTC. Protein product: CASSDGTPFEQFF.

The chain couples TRBV27 to TRBJ2-2; D ambiguous. Trimming pared 3 bases from V and 7 bases from J, leaving 9 bases between. CDR1 is MNHEY, CDR2 SMNVEV, per germline (reference sequence). CDR3 length equals 13 residues. The CDR3 reads CASSLGAFGELFF. CDR3 coding DNA: TGTGCCAGCAGTTTGGGCGCCTTCGGGGAGCTGTTTTTT.

Regarding this clone: The sample has other DNA sequences that encode this CDR3 too. V gene TRBV28 combines with J gene TRBJ1-1, with no clear D. The CDR3 runs 12 residues. Germline values: CDR1 MDHEN, CDR2 SYDVKM. The V end lost 8 bases, the J end lost 1 base, and 8 bases lay between the germline ends. CDR3 in amino acids: CASRSQNTEAFF. CDR3 nucleotide sequence: TGTGCCAGCCGGTCCCAGAACACTGAAGCTTTCTTT.

The chain combines TRBV1 with TRBJ1-2. TRBV1 is shown as a pseudogene. The CDR3 spans 15 residues. In DNA, the CDR3 is TGCACCAGCAGCCTCCTGAGGGAGGCGGACTATGGCTACACCTTC. Translated, it gives CTSSLLREADYGYTF.

The J gene is TRBJ2-7, the V gene TRBV6-1, with TRBD2 matching over 7 bases. Germline V gene data show CDR1 as MNHNS and CDR2 as SASEGT. The CDR3 contains 14 residues. Trimming cost V 6 bases and J 2 bases; bases outside gene matches: 7. In DNA, the CDR3 is TGTGCCAGCAGGAGGGCTAGCGGAGCCTACGAGCAGTACTTC. This sequence encodes CASRRASGAYEQYF.